This TCR beta chain is from a study of response to subunit inactivated influenza vaccine. The study, taken as a whole, reports: It was suggested by the authors that few new T cells are recruited by each seasonal influenza vaccination.

The sample holds many counts of this clonotype. Antigen specificity is unknown. Using its own MiXCR run on the RT-PCR reads, TCRdb lists one record per CDR3 protein. The table shows approximately 700,000 distinct CDR3 sequences, with approximately 15% occurring only once. Germline CDR1 and CDR2: DFQATT and SNEGSKA (reference sequence). This CDR3 comprises 16 residues. The clonotype originates from a man in his fifties who received an inactivated influenza vaccine. The rearrangement joins TRBV20-1 to TRBJ2-2; D gene unclear. The sample was PBMCs from blood, taken 14 to 15 days before vaccination. The CDR3, as DNA: TGCAGCACACATAAGGGCGAAGGGCGGAACACCGGGGAGCTGTTTTTT. Amino acid sequence: CSTHKGEGRNTGELFF.